A selection of T cell receptor beta chains follows, all from one sample in a study of T cells after posttransplantation cyclophosphamide. TCRdb's copy holds only in-frame clones and misses some; the assay was immunoSEQ multiplex PCR. The sample has over 15,000 clones, none seen only once. Sequences were derived from PBMCs, sampled after allogeneic stem cell transplant with posttransplant cyclophosphamide. All receptors come from a female patient in her thirties or forties who received an allogeneic stem cell transplant from a related donor, was CMV-positive, and had no GVHD. Some T cells may possibly be graft donor cells. The CDR3 runs from the conserved cysteine through the conserved F or W. A D gene is named only where the DNA matches it firmly. Size values are once, few and many counts, or a class for expanded clones, and some rows have none.

many	15	TRBV9	TRBJ2-5	TRBD2	CASSVAGTNLETQYF	TGTGCCAGCAGCGTAGCTGGGACTAATTTGGAGACCCAGTACTTC
many	15	TRBV19	TRBJ2-7	NA	CASSIGRESSYEQYF	TGTGCCAGTAGTATTGGTCGGGAAAGCTCCTACGAGCAGTACTTC
many	15	TRBV9	TRBJ1-1	TRBD1	CASSTQGAWNTEAFF	TGTGCCAGCAGCACCCAGGGGGCTTGGAACACTGAAGCTTTCTTT
many	13	TRBV6-4	TRBJ2-7	NA	CASSFRVGYEQYF	TGTGCCAGCAGTTTCAGGGTAGGCTACGAGCAGTACTTC
many	17	TRBV19	TRBJ1-1	TRBD1	CASSTGGTGGLNTEAFF	TGTGCCAGTAGTACGGGAGGGACAGGGGGCCTGAACACTGAAGCTTTCTTT
many	16	TRBV27	TRBJ2-2	TRBD2	CASSLPSGPRPGELFF	TGTGCCAGCAGTTTACCTAGCGGACCGAGGCCCGGGGAGCTGTTTTTT
many	15	TRBV21-1	TRBJ2-1	NA	CASSKKRDAFDEQFF	TGTGCCAGCAGCAAGAAGCGGGATGCCTTCGATGAGCAGTTCTTC
many	14	TRBV2	TRBJ1-4	NA	CASSERDIQEKLFF	TGTGCCAGCAGTGAACGGGACATACAAGAAAAACTGTTTTTT
many	14	TRBV6-5	TRBJ2-7	NA	CASSYLGESYEQYF	TGTGCCAGCAGTTACCTCGGGGAGTCCTACGAGCAGTACTTC
many	13	TRBV6-5	TRBJ1-6	NA	CATLGRGGPPLHF	TGTGCCACCCTGGGCAGGGGAGGGCCACCCCTCCACTTT
many	17	TRBV29-1	TRBJ2-1	TRBD2	CSVEGGRTSSNYNEQFF	TGCAGCGTTGAGGGCGGCCGGACTAGCAGTAACTACAATGAGCAGTTCTTC
few	14	TRBV2	TRBJ2-5	NA	CASSAAGREETQYF	TGTGCCAGCAGTGCAGCAGGCAGGGAAGAGACCCAGTACTTC
many	15	TRBV9	TRBJ2-1	TRBD2	CASSVDLREGLEQFF	TGTGCCAGCAGCGTAGACCTGCGGGAGGGCCTGGAGCAGTTCTTC
many	15	TRBV5-1	TRBJ2-2	NA	CASSLALGETGELFF	TGCGCCAGCAGCTTGGCCCTAGGCGAGACCGGGGAGCTGTTTTTT
many	14	TRBV5-1	TRBJ2-4	TRBD1	CASSFGDRGDIQYF	TGCGCCAGCAGCTTTGGGGACAGGGGGGACATTCAGTACTTC
many	17	TRBV5-1	TRBJ2-2	TRBD2	CASSLAAGRAGHGELFF	TGCGCCAGCAGCTTGGCCGCCGGGAGGGCCGGGCACGGGGAGCTGTTTTTT
many	14	TRBV28	TRBJ1-5	NA	CASRPTGSVQPQHF	TGTGCCAGCAGACCAACAGGGTCGGTTCAGCCCCAGCATTTT
many	14	TRBV5-6	TRBJ1-1	NA	CASSLTGQRPEAFF	TGTGCCAGCAGCTTGACTGGACAGAGGCCTGAAGCTTTCTTT
many	13	TRBV7-9	TRBJ1-5	NA	CASSPGGGQPQHF	TGTGCCAGCAGTCCCGGGGGGGGTCAGCCCCAGCATTTT
NA	14	TRBV6-5	TRBJ1-1	NA	CASSWTQRNTEAFF	TGTGCCAGCAGCTGGACACAGAGGAACACTGAAGCTTTCTTT
medium-sized	17	TRBV19	TRBJ1-5	NA	CASSLNPTELSNQPQHF	TGTGCCAGTAGCCTCAATCCGACAGAGCTTAGCAATCAGCCCCAGCATTTT
many	14	TRBV2	TRBJ1-4	NA	CASTPGDLNEKLFF	TGTGCCAGCACACCGGGGGACCTTAATGAAAAACTGTTTTTT
many	15	TRBV4-3	TRBJ1-1	NA	CASSQDLAAGTEAFF	TGCGCCAGCAGCCAAGATCTGGCAGCAGGCACTGAAGCTTTCTTT
many	15	TRBV27	TRBJ2-2	TRBD1	CASRMTGGLAGELFF	TGTGCCAGCAGGATGACAGGGGGCTTGGCCGGGGAGCTGTTTTTT
many	13	TRBV2	TRBJ1-4	TRBD1	CASIRDRGEKLFF	TGTGCCAGCATCCGGGACAGGGGTGAAAAACTGTTTTTT
many	13	TRBV19	TRBJ1-1	NA	CASSFRLNTEAFF	TGTGCCAGTAGTTTCCGGTTGAACACTGAAGCTTTCTTT
NA	14	TRBV6-5	TRBJ1-6	TRBD1	CASRIMTGNSPLHF	TGTGCCAGCAGGATTATGACAGGGAATTCACCCCTCCACTTT
many	12	TRBV30	TRBJ2-7	TRBD1	CAGDRRVDEQYF	TGTGCCGGGGACAGGAGGGTAGACGAGCAGTACTTC
many	15	TRBV28	TRBJ2-7	TRBD2	CASSLQPGTSGGTHF	TGTGCCAGCAGTTTACAGCCGGGAACTAGCGGGGGCACGCACTTC
many	14	TRBV27	TRBJ2-3	TRBD2	CASKSGRQTDTQYF	TGTGCCAGCAAAAGCGGGAGACAAACAGATACGCAGTATTTT
many	16	TRBV7-8	TRBJ2-1	NA	CASSLVAGSSYNEQFF	TGTGCCAGCAGCTTAGTGGCCGGGAGCTCCTACAATGAGCAGTTCTTC
many	18	TRBV27	TRBJ2-5	TRBD2	CASSPEIGLAGGSETQYF	TGTGCCAGCAGTCCCGAAATTGGACTAGCGGGAGGTAGTGAGACCCAGTACTTC
many	13	TRBV7-3	TRBJ2-1	TRBD2	CASSSATSDEQFF	TGTGCCAGCAGCTCCGCTACTAGCGACGAGCAGTTCTTC
many	15	TRBV7-9	TRBJ2-5	NA	CASSPRERLQETQYF	TGTGCCAGCAGCCCGAGGGAGCGGCTCCAAGAGACCCAGTACTTC
many	15	TRBV7-2	TRBJ2-3	NA	CASSSRGASTDTQYF	TGTGCCAGCAGCTCCCGGGGAGCCAGCACAGATACGCAGTATTTT
many	13	TRBV27	TRBJ2-7	NA	CASSFDSSYEQYF	TGTGCCAGCAGTTTCGACAGCTCCTACGAGCAGTACTTC
many	19	TRBV7-9	TRBJ2-2	TRBD1	CASSSRLLDRVLGPGELFF	TGTGCCAGCAGCTCCCGCTTACTCGACAGGGTCCTAGGCCCCGGGGAGCTGTTTTTT
many	15	TRBV19	TRBJ2-7	TRBD2	CASSREVWASGEQYF	TGTGCCAGTAGTCGTGAGGTCTGGGCTAGCGGCGAGCAGTACTTC
many	13	TRBV7-2	TRBJ1-2	TRBD1	CASARQGNYGYTF	TGTGCCAGCGCCAGACAGGGGAACTATGGCTACACCTTC